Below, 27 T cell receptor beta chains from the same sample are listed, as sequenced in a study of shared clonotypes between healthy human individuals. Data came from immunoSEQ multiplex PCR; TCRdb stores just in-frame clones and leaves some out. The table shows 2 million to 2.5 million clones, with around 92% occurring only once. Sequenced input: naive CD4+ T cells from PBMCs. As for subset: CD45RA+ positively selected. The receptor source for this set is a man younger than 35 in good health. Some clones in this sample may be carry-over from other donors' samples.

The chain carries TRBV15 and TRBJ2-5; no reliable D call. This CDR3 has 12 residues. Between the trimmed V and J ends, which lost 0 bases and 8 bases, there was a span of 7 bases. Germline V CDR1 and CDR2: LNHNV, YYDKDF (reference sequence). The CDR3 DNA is TGTGCCACCAGCAGAGATTTGGGTACCCAGTACTTC. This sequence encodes CATSRDLGTQYF.

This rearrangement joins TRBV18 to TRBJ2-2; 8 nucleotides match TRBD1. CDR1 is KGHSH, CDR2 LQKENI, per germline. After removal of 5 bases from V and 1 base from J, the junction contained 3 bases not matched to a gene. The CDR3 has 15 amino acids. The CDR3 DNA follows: TGTGCCAGCTCAACGACAGGGGTGAACACCGGGGAGCTGTTTTTT. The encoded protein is CASSTTGVNTGELFF.

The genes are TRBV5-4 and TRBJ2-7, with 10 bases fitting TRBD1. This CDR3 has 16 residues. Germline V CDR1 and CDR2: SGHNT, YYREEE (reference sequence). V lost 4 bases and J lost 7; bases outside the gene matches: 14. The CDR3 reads CASSRGGRQGAEEQYF. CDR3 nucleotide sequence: TGTGCCAGCAGCCGAGGAGGCAGACAGGGGGCTGAAGAGCAGTACTTC.

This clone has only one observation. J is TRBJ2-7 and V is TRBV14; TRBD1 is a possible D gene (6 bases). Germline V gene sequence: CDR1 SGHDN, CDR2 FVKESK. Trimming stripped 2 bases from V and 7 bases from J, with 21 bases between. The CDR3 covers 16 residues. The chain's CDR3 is CASSQLTPRGRGEQYF. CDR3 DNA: TGTGCCAGCAGCCAATTGACCCCCAGGGGTCGGGGAGAGCAGTACTTC. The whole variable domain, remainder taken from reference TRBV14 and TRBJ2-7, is EAGVTQFPSHSVIEKGQTVTLRCDPISGHDNLYWYRRVMGKEIKFLLHFVKESKQDESGMPNNRFLAERTGGTYSTLKVQPAELEDSGVYFCASSQLTPRGRGEQYFGPGTRLTVT.

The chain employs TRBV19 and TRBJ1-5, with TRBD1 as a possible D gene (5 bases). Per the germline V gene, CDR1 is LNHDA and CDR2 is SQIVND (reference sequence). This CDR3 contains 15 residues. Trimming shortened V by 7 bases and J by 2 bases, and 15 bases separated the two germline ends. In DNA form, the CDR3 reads TGTGCCAGTATGGGGAGGGGAGGCGGCAATCAGCCCCAGCATTTT. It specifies CASMGRGGGNQPQHF.

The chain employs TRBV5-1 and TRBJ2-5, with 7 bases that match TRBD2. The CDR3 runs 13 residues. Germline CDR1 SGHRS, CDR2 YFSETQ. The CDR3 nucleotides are TGCGCGTCTGCTTGGACTAGTCAAGAGACCCAGTACTTC. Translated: CASAWTSQETQYF.

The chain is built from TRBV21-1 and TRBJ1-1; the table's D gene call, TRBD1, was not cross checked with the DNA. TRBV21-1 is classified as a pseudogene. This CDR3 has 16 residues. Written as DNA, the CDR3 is TGTGCCAGCAGGAACTACAGGGGGCAAGGGAACACTGAAGCTTTCTTT. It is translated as CASRNYRGQGNTEAFF.

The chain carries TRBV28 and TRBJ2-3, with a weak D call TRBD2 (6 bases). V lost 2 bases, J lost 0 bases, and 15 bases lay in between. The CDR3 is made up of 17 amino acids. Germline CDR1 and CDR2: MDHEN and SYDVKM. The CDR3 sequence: CASSLQFPSESTDTQYF. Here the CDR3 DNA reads TGTGCCAGCAGTTTACAGTTTCCTAGCGAGAGCACAGATACGCAGTATTTT.

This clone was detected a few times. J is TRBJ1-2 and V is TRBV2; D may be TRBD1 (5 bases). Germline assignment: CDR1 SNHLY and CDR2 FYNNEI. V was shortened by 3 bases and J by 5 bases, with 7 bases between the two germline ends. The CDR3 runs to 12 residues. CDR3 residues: CASSDEGYGYTF. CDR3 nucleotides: TGTGCCAGCAGTGACGAGGGGTATGGCTACACCTTC.

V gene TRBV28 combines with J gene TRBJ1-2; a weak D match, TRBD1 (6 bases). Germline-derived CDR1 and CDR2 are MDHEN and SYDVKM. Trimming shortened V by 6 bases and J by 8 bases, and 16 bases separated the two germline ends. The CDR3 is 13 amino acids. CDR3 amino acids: CASRSGTTYGYTF. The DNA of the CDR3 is TGTGCCAGCAGATCCGGGACAACTTACGGCTACACCTTC.

CDR3 sequence reads: CAISEKGLATSYEQYF. CDR3 DNA: TGTGCCATCAGTGAGAAGGGACTAGCGACCTCCTACGAGCAGTACTTC. The rearrangement joins TRBV10-3 to TRBJ2-7; TRBD2 agrees at 10 bases. Germline CDR1 reads ENHRY; CDR2 reads SYGVKD. The V and J ends lost 2 bases and 0 bases, in that order; junction bases with no gene match: 4. This CDR3 is built from 16 residues.

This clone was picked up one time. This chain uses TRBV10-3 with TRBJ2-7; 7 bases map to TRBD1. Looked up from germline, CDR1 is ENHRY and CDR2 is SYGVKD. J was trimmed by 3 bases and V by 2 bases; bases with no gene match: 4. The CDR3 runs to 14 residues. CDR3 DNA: TGTGCCATCAGTGAGGTACAGGGGAACTACGAGCAGTACTTC. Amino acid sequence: CAISEVQGNYEQYF.

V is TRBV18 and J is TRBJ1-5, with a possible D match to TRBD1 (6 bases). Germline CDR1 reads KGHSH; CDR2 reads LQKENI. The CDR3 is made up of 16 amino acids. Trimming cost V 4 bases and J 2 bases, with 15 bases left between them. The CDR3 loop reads CASSHYRDAGNQPQHF. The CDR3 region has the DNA TGTGCCAGCTCACATTACAGGGACGCGGGCAATCAGCCCCAGCATTTT.

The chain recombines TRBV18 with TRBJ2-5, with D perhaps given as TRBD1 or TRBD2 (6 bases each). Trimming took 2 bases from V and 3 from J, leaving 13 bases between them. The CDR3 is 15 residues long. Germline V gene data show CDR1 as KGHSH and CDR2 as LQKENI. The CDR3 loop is CASSPFSGAEETQYF. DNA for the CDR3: TGTGCCAGCTCACCATTCTCGGGGGCGGAAGAGACCCAGTACTTC.

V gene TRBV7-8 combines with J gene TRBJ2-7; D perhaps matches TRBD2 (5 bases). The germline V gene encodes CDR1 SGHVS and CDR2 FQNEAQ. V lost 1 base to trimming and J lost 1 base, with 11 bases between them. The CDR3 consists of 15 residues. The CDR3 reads CASSLEVRGSYEQYF. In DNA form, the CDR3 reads TGTGCCAGCAGCTTAGAGGTCCGGGGATCCTACGAGCAGTACTTC.

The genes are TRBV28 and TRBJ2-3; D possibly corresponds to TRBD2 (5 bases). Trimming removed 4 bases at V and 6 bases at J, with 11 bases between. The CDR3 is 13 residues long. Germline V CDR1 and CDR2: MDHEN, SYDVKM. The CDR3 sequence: CASSYRGQDTQYF. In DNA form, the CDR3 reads TGTGCCAGCAGTTACCGAGGGCAGGATACGCAGTATTTT.

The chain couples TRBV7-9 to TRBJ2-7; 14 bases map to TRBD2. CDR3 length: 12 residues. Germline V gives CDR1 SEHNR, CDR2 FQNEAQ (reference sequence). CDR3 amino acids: CASSGTSGSWAV. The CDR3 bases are TGTGCCAGCAGCGGGACTAGCGGGAGTTGGGCTGTT.

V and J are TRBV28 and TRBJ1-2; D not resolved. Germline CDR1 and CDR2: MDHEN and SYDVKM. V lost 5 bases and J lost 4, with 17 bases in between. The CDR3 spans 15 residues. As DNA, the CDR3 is TGTGCCAGCAGTCCCCAGATCCGGGGTGTCTATGGCTACACCTTC. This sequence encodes CASSPQIRGVYGYTF.

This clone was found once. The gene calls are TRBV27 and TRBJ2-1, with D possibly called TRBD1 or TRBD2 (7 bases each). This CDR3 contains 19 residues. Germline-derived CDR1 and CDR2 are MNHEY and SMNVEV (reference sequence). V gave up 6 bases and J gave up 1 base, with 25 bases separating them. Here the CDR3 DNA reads TGTGCCAGCAGGACTCCGGGACAGACTTGGGGAGGGTCCTACAATGAGCAGTTCTTC. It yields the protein CASRTPGQTWGGSYNEQFF.

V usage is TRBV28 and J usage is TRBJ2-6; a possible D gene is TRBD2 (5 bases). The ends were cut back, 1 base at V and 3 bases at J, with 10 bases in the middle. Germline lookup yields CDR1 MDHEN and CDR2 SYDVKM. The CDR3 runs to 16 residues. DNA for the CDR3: TGTGCCAGCAGTTTATTAGGTACTAGTGGGGCCAACGTCCTGACTTTC. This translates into CASSLLGTSGANVLTF.

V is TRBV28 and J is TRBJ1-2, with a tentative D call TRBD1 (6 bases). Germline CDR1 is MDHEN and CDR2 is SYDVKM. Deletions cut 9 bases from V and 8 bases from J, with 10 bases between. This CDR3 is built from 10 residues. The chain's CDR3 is CASGGLGYTF. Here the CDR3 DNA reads TGTGCCAGTGGGGGGCTAGGCTACACCTTC.

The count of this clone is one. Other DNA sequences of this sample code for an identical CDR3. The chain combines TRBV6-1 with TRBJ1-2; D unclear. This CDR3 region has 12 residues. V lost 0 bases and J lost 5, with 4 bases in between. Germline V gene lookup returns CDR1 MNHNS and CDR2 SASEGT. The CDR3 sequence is CASSEALYGYTF. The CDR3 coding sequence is TGTGCCAGCAGTGAAGCCCTGTATGGCTACACCTTC.

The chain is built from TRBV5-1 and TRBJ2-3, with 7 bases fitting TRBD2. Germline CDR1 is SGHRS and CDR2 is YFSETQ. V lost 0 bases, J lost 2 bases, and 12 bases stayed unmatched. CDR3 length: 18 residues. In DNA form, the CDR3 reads TGCGCCAGCAGCTTGGGTAGTGTCATGGGAGGGGTCACAGATACGCAGTATTTT. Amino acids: CASSLGSVMGGVTDTQYF.

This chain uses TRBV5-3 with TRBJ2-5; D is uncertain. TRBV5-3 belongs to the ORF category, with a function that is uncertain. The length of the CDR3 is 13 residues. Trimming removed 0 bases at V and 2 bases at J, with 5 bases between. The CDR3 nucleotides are TGTGCCAGAAGCTTGGGCAGACAAGAGACCCAGTACTTC. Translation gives CARSLGRQETQYF.

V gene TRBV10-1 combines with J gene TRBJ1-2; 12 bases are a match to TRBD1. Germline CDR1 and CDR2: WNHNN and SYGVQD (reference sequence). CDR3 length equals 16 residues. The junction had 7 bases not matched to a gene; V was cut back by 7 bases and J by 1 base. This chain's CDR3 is CASNRGTGGLNYGYTF. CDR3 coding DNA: TGCGCCAGCAACCGGGGGACAGGGGGCCTTAACTATGGCTACACCTTC.

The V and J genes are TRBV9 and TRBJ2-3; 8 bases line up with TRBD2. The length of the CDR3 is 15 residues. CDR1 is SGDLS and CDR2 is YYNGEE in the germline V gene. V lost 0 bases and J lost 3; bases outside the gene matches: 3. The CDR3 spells CASSVVSGRTDTQYF. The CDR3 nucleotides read TGTGCCAGCAGCGTAGTGAGCGGGAGAACAGATACGCAGTATTTT.

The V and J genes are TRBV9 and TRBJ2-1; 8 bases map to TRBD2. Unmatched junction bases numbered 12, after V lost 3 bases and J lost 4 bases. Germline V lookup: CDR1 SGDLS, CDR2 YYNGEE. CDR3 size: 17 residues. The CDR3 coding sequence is TGTGCCAGCAGCGCCTGGACTAGCCCGAAGACTTACAATGAGCAGTTCTTC. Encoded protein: CASSAWTSPKTYNEQFF.